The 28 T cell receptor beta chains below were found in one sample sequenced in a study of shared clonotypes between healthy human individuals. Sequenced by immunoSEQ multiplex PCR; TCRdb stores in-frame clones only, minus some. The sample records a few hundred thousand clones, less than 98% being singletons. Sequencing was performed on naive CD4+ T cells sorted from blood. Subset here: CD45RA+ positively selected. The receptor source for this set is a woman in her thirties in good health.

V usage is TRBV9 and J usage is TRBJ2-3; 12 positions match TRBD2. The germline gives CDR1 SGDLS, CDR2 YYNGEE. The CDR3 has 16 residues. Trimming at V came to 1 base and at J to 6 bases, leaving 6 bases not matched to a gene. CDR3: CASSVLAGGPGDTQYF. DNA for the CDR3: TGTGCCAGCAGCGTACTAGCGGGAGGGCCGGGTGATACGCAGTATTTT.

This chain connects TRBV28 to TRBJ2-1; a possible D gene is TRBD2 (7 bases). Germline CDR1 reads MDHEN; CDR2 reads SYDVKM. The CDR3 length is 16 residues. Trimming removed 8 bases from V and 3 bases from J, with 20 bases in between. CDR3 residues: CASGGRGGLVYNEQFF. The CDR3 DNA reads TGTGCCAGCGGAGGTAGGGGGGGATTGGTCTACAATGAGCAGTTCTTC. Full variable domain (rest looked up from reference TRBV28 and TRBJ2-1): DVKVTQSSRYLVKRTGEKVFLECVQDMDHENMFWYRQDPGLGLRLIYFSYDVKMKEKGDIPEGYSVSREKKERFSLILESASTNQTSMYLCASGGRGGLVYNEQFFGPGTRLTVL.

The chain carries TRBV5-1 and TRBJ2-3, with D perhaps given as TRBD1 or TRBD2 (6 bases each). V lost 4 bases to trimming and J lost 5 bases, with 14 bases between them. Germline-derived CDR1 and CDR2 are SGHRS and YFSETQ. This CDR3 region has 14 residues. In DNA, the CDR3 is TGCGCCAGCAGCAGGGGGAGGCTCGAAGATACGCAGTATTTT. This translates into CASSRGRLEDTQYF.

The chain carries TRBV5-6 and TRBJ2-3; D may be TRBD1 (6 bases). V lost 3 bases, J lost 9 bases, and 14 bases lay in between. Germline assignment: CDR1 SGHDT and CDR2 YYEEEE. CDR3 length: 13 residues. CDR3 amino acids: CASSSGRGGTQYF. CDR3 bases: TGTGCCAGCAGCTCTGGCAGGGGCGGGACGCAGTATTTT. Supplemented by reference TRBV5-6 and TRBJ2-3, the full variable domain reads DAGVTQSPTHLIKTRGQQVTLRCSPKSGHDTVSWYQQALGQGPQFIFQYYEEEERQRGNFPDRFSGHQFPNYSSELNVNALLLGDSALYLCASSSGRGGTQYFGPGTRLTVL.

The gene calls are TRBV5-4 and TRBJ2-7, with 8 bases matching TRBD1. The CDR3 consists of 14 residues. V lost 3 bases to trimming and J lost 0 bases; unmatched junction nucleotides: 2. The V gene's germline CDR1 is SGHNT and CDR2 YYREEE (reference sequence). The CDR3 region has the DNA TGTGCCAGCAGCTACCAGGGGGCCTCCTACGAGCAGTACTTC. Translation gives CASSYQGASYEQYF. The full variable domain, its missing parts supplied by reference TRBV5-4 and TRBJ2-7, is ETGVTQSPTHLIKTRGQQVTLRCSSQSGHNTVSWYQQALGQGPQFIFQYYREEENGRGNFPPRFSGLQFPNYSSELNVNALELDDSALYLCASSYQGASYEQYFGPGTRLTVT.

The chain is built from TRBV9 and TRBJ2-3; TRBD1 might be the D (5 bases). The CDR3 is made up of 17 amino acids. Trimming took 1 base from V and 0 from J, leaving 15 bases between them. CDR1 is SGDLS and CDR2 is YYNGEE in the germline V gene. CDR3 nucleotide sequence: TGTGCCAGCAGCGTACAGGGCGCAGGGTGGAGCACAGATACGCAGTATTTT. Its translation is CASSVQGAGWSTDTQYF. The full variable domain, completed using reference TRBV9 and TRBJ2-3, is DSGVTQTPKHLITATGQRVTLRCSPRSGDLSVYWYQQSLDQGLQFLIQYYNGEERAKGNILERFSAQQFPDLHSELNLSSLELGDSALYFCASSVQGAGWSTDTQYFGPGTRLTVL.

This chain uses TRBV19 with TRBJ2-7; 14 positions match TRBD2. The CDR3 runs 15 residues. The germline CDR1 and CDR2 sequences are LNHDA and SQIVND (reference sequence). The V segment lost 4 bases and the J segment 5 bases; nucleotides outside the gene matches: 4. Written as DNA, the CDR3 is TGTGCCAGTAGTAACGGGACTAGCGGGAGAAACGAGCAGTACTTC. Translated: CASSNGTSGRNEQYF.

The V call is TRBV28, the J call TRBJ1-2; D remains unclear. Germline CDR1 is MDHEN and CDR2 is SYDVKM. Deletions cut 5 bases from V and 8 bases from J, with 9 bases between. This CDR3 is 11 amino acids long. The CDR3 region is CASSALGGYTF. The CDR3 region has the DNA TGTGCCAGCAGTGCCTTGGGGGGCTACACCTTC.

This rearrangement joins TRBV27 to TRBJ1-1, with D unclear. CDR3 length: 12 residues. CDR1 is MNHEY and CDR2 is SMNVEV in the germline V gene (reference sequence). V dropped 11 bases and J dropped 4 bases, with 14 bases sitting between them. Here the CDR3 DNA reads TGTGCCGCAGGAAGCGCGGTCACTGAAGCTTTCTTT. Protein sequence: CAAGSAVTEAFF.

The CDR3 loop is CASSREQGAGYNEQFF. The CDR3 DNA follows: TGTGCCAGCAGCCGAGAACAGGGGGCCGGATACAATGAGCAGTTCTTC. The V call is TRBV14, the J call TRBJ2-1; TRBD1 matches at 9 bases. After removal of 4 bases from V and 4 bases from J, the junction contained 8 bases not matched to a gene. Germline CDR1 is SGHDN and CDR2 is FVKESK. The CDR3 is made up of 16 amino acids.

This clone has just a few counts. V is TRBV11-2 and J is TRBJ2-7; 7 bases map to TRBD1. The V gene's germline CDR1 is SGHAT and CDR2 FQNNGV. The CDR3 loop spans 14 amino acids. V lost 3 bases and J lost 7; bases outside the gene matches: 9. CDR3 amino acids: CASSFPGTAWEQYF. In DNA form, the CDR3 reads TGTGCCAGCAGCTTCCCCGGGACAGCCTGGGAGCAGTACTTC.

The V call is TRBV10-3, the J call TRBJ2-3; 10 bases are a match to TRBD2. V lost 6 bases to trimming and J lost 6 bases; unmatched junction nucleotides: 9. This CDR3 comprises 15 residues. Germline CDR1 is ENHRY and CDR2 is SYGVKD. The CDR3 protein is CAIRGGLARLDTQYF. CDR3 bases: TGTGCCATCAGGGGGGGACTAGCGAGGCTGGATACGCAGTATTTT.

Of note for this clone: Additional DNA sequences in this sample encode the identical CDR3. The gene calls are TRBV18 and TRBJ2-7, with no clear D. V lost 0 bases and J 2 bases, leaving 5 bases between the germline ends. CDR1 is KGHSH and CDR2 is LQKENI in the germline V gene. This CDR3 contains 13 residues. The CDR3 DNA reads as TGTGCCAGCTCACCACCAGGAGCCTACGAGCAGTACTTC. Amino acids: CASSPPGAYEQYF.

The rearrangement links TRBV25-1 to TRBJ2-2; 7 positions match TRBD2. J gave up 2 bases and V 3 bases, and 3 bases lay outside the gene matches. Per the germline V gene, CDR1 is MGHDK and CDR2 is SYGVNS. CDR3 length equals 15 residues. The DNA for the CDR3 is TGTGCCAGCAGTGACCCGGGACTAAACACCGGGGAGCTGTTTTTT. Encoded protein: CASSDPGLNTGELFF.

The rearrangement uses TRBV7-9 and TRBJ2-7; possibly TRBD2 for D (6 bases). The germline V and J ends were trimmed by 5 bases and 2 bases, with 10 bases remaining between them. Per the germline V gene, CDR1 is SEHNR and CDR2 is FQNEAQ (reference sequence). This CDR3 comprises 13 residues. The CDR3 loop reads CASSQGLTYEQYF. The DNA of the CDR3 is TGTGCCAGCAGCCAGGGACTGACCTACGAGCAGTACTTC.

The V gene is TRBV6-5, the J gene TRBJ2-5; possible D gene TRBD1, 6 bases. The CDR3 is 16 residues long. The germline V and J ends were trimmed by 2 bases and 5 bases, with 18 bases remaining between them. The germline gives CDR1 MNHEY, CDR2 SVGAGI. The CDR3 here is CASSYTYYRAGETQYF. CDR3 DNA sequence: TGTGCCAGCAGTTACACATATTACAGGGCCGGGGAGACCCAGTACTTC.

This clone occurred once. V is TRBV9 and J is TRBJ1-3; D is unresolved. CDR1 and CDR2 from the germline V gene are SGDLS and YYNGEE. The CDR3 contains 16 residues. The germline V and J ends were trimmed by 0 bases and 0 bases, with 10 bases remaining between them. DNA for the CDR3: TGTGCCAGCAGCGTAGAGGTCAGGATCTCTGGAAACACCATATATTTT. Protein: CASSVEVRISGNTIYF. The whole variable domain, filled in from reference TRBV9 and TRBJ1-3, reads DSGVTQTPKHLITATGQRVTLRCSPRSGDLSVYWYQQSLDQGLQFLIQYYNGEERAKGNILERFSAQQFPDLHSELNLSSLELGDSALYFCASSVEVRISGNTIYFGEGSWLTVV.

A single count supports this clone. The CDR3 sequence: CASSSDSTSQFF. In DNA form, the CDR3 reads TGTGCCAGCAGCTCAGACTCGACCTCGCAGTTCTTC. The chain has TRBV5-4 and TRBJ2-1, with D uncertain. Trimming took 3 bases from V and 12 from J, leaving 13 bases between them. This CDR3 contains 12 residues. From germline, CDR1 is SGHNT and CDR2 YYREEE (reference sequence).

CDR3 loop: CASSESSRGPYEQYF. The CDR3 DNA reads as TGCGCCAGCAGTGAGTCTAGCAGGGGGCCCTACGAGCAGTACTTC. The chain carries TRBV10-2 and TRBJ2-7; TRBD1 aligns across 8 bases. The trim removed 0 bases at V and 2 bases at J, leaving 3 bases unmatched. Looked up from germline, CDR1 is WSHSY and CDR2 is SAAADI. This CDR3 has 15 residues.

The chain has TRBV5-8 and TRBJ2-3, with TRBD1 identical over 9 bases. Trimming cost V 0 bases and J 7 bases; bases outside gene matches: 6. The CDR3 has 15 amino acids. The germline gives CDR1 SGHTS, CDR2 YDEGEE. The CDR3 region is CASSLVGTGFYTQYF. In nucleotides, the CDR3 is TGTGCCAGCAGCTTGGTGGGGACAGGGTTTTATACGCAGTATTTT.

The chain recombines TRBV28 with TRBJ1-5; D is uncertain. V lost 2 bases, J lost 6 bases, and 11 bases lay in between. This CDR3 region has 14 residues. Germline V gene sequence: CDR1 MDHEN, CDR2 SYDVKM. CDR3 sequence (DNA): TGTGCCAGCAGTTTAAAAACCCGGAGTCAGCCCCAGCATTTT. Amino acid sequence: CASSLKTRSQPQHF.

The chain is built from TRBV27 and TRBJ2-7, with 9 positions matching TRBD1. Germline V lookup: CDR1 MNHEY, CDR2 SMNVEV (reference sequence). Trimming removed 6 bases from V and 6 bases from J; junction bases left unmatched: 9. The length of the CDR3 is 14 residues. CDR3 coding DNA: TGTGCCAGCAGCTCGACAGGGGGGTTACGCGAGCAGTACTTC. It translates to CASSSTGGLREQYF.

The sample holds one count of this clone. CDR3 amino acids: CASSLVLTGDTDTQYF. For the CDR3, the DNA is TGTGCCAGCAGCTTAGTTCTAACGGGGGATACAGATACGCAGTATTTT. The V and J genes are TRBV11-1 and TRBJ2-3, with a possible D match to TRBD2 (6 bases). The germline gives CDR1 SGHAT, CDR2 FQDESV (reference sequence). The CDR3 spans 16 residues. With 1 base removed from V and 3 bases from J, the gap between germline ends came to 14 bases.

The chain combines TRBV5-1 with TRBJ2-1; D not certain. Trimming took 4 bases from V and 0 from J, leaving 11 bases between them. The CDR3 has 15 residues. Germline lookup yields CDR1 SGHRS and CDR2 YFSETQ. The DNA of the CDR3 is TGCGCCAGCAGCCGCGACCGAAGCTCCTACAATGAGCAGTTCTTC. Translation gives CASSRDRSSYNEQFF.

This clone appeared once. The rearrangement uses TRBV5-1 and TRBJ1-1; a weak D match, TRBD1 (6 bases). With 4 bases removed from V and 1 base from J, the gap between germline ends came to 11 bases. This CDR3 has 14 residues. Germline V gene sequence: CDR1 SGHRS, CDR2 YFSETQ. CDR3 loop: CASSPSGQNTEAFF. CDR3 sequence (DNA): TGCGCCAGCAGCCCCTCGGGACAGAACACTGAAGCTTTCTTT.

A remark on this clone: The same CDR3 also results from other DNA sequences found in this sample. CDR3 region: CASSFINEQFF. The CDR3, as DNA: TGTGCCAGCAGTTTTATCAATGAGCAGTTCTTC. The rearrangement joins TRBV28 to TRBJ2-1; D ambiguous. Trimming pared 3 bases from V and 6 bases from J, leaving 3 bases between. Germline V gene data show CDR1 as MDHEN and CDR2 as SYDVKM. The CDR3 is 11 amino acids.

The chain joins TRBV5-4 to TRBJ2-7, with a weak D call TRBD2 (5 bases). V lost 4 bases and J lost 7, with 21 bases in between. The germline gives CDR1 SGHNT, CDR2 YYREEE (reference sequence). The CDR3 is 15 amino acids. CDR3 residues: CASSGIRSGAMEQYF. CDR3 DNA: TGTGCCAGCAGCGGGATCCGGAGCGGTGCGATGGAGCAGTACTTC.

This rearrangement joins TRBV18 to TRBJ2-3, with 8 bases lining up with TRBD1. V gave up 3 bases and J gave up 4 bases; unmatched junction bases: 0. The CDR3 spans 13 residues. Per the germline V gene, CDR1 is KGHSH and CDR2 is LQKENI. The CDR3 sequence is CASSPTGADTQYF. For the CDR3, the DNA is TGTGCCAGCTCACCGACAGGGGCAGATACGCAGTATTTT.